This TCR beta chain was profiled in a study of beta chain features in type 1 diabetes. Expressed TCRB transcripts got sequenced, as all isolated RNA was reverse transcribed. Sequenced by immunoSEQ multiplex PCR; TCRdb stores in-frame clones only, minus some. The sample includes about 930,000 clones, 15% to 20% seen only once; the top ten take about 0.025%. Germline-derived CDR1 and CDR2 are LGHNA and YNFKEQ. V lost 0 bases to trimming and J lost 1 base, with 6 bases between them. This CDR3 is 14 amino acids long. The sequence was obtained from a woman younger than 35 in good health. Sequencing input: naive CD4+ T cells from blood. This chain uses TRBV4-2 with TRBJ1-1; D call uncertain. The CDR3 reads CASSQDPRNTEAFF. CDR3 in DNA: TGTGCCAGCAGCCAAGATCCCCGGAACACTGAAGCTTTCTTT.